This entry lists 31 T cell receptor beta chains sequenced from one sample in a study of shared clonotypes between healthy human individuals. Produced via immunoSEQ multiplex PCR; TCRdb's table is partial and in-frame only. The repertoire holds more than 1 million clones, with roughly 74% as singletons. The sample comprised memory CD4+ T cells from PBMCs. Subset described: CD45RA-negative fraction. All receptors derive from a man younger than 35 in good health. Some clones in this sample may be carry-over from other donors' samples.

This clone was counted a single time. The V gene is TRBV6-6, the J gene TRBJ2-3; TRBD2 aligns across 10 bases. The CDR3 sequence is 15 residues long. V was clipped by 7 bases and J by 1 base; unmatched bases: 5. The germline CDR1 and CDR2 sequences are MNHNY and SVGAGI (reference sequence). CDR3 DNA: TGTGCCAGCACTCCCCTAGCGGGAGGCACAGATACGCAGTATTTT. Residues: CASTPLAGGTDTQYF.

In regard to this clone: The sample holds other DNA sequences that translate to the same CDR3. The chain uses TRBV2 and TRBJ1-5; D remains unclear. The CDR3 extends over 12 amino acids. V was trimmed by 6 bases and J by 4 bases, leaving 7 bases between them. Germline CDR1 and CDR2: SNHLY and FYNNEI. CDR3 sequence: CASRADNQPQHF. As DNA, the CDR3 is TGTGCCAGCAGGGCAGATAATCAGCCCCAGCATTTT.

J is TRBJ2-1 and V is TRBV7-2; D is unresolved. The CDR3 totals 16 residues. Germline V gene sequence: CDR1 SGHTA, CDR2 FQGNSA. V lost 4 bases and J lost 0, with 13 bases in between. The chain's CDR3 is CASSSFSSGSYNEQFF. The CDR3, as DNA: TGTGCCAGCAGCTCCTTTAGTTCCGGCTCCTACAATGAGCAGTTCTTC. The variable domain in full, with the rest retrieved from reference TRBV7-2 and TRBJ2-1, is GAGVSQSPSNKVTEKGKDVELRCDPISGHTALYWYRQSLGQGLEFLIYFQGNSAPDKSGLPSDRFSAERTGGSVSTLTIQRTQQEDSAVYLCASSSFSSGSYNEQFFGPGTRLTVL.

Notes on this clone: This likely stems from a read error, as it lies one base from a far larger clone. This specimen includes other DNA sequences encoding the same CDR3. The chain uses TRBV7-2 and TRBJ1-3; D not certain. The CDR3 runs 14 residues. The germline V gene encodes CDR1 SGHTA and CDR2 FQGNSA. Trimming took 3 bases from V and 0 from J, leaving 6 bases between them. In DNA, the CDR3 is TGTGCCAGCAGCTTGACAAACTCTGGAAACACCATATATTTT. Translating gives CASSLTNSGNTIYF.

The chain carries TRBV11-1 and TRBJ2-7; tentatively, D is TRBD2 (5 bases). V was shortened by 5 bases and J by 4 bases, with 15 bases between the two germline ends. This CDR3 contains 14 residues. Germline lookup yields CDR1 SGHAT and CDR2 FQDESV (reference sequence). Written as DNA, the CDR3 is TGTGCCAGCAGCCATAGCGCCGGTGGGTACGAGCAGTACTTC. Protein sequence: CASSHSAGGYEQYF.

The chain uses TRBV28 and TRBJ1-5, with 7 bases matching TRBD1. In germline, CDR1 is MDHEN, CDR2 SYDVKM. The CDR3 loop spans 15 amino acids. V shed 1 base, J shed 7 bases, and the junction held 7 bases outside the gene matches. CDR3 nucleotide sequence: TGTGCCAGCAGTTTATTGACAGGGTGGGACCAGCCCCAGCATTTT. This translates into CASSLLTGWDQPQHF.

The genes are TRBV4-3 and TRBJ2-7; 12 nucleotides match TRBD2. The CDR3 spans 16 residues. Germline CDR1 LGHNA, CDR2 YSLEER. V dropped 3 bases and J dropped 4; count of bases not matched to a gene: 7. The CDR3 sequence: CASSQSLAGGDYEQYF. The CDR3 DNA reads TGCGCCAGCAGCCAGTCTCTAGCGGGGGGGGATTACGAGCAGTACTTC.

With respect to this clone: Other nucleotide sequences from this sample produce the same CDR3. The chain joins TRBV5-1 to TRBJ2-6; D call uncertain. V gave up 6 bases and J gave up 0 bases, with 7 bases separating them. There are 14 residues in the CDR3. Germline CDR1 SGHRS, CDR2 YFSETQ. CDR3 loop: CASTNSSGANVLTF. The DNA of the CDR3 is TGCGCCAGCACAAACAGCTCTGGGGCCAACGTCCTGACTTTC.

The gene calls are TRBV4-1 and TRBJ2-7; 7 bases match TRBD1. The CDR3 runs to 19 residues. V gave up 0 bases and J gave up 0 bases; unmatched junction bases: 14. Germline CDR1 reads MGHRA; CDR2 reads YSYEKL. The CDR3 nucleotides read TGCGCCAGCAGCCAAGACCCCCGAATGACAGGGAAACACTCCTACGAGCAGTACTTC. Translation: CASSQDPRMTGKHSYEQYF.

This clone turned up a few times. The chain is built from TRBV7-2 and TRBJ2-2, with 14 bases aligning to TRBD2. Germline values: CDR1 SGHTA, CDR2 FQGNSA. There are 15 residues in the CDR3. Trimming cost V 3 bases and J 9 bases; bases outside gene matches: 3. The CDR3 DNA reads TGTGCCAGCAGCTTGGGGACTAGCGGGAGAAGGGAGCTGTTTTTT. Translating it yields CASSLGTSGRRELFF. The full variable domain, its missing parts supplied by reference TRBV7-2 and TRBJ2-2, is GAGVSQSPSNKVTEKGKDVELRCDPISGHTALYWYRQSLGQGLEFLIYFQGNSAPDKSGLPSDRFSAERTGGSVSTLTIQRTQQEDSAVYLCASSLGTSGRRELFFGEGSRLTVL.

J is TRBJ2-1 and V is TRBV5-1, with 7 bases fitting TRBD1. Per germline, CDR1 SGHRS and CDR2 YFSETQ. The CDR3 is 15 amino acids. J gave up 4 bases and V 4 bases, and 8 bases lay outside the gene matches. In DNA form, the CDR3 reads TGCGCCAGCAGCCACGGGACAGTCGATTACAATGAGCAGTTCTTC. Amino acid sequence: CASSHGTVDYNEQFF.

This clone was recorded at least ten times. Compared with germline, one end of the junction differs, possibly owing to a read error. The CDR3 coding sequence is TGTGCCAGCAGCTTGGGTCAGACTACTGAAAAACTGTTTTTT. Protein sequence: CASSLGQTTEKLFF. The chain employs TRBV5-5 and TRBJ1-4; D gene unclear. Germline CDR1 is SGHKS and CDR2 is YYEKEE (reference sequence). This CDR3 is 14 amino acids long.

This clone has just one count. CDR3 sequence: CASGEGGPRTDTQYF. For the CDR3, the DNA is TGCGCCAGCGGGGAGGGAGGGCCGCGCACAGATACGCAGTATTTT. V and J are TRBV5-1 and TRBJ2-3, with TRBD2 identical over 7 bases. Germline V lookup: CDR1 SGHRS, CDR2 YFSETQ. CDR3 length: 15 amino acids. Losses at the gene ends were 7 bases for V and 1 base for J; bases not matched to a gene: 9.

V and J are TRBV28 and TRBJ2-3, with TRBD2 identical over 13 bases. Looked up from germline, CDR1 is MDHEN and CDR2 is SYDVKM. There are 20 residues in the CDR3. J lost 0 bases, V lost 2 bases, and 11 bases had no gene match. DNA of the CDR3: TGTGCCAGCAGTTTAACCCGTTACACTAGCGGGAGGGGTAGCACAGATACGCAGTATTTT. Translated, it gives CASSLTRYTSGRGSTDTQYF. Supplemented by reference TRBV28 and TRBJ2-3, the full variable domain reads DVKVTQSSRYLVKRTGEKVFLECVQDMDHENMFWYRQDPGLGLRLIYFSYDVKMKEKGDIPEGYSVSREKKERFSLILESASTNQTSMYLCASSLTRYTSGRGSTDTQYFGPGTRLTVL.

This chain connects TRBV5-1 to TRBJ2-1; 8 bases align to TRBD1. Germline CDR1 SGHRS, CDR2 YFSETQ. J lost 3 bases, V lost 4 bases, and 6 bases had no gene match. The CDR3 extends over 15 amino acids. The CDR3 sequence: CASSVDRVLYNEQFF. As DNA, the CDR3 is TGCGCCAGCAGCGTGGACAGGGTGCTCTACAATGAGCAGTTCTTC.

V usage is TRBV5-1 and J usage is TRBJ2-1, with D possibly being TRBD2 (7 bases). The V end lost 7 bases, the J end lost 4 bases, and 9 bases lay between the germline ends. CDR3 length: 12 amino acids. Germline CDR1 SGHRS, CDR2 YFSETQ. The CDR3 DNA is TGCGCCAGCCGGGGGGCTTACAATGAGCAGTTCTTC. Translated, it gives CASRGAYNEQFF. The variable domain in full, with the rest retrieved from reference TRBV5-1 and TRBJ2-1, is KAGVTQTPRYLIKTRGQQVTLSCSPISGHRSVSWYQQTPGQGLQFLFEYFSETQRNKGNFPGRFSGRQFSNSRSEMNVSTLELGDSALYLCASRGAYNEQFFGPGTRLTVL.

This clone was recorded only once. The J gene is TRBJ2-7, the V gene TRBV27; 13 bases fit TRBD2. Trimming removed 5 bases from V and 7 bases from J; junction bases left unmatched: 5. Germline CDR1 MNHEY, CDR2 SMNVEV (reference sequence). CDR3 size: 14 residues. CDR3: CASSRTSGSGEQYF. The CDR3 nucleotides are TGTGCCAGCAGTCGGACTAGCGGGAGCGGAGAGCAGTACTTC.

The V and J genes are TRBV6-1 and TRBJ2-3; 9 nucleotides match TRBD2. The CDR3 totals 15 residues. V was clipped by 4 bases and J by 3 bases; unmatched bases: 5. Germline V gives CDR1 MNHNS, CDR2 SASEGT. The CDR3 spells CASSGGSGSTDTQYF. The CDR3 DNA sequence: TGTGCCAGCAGTGGGGGTAGCGGGAGTACAGATACGCAGTATTTT.

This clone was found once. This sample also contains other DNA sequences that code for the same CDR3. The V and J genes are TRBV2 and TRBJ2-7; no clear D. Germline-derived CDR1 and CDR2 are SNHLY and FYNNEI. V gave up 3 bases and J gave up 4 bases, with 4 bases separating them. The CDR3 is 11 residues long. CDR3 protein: CASSDGYEQYF. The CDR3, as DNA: TGTGCCAGCAGTGACGGGTACGAGCAGTACTTC.

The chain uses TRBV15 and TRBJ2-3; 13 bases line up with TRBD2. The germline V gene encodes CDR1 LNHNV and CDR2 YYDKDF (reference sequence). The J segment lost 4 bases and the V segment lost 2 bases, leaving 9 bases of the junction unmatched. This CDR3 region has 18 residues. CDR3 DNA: TGTGCCACCAGCAGATCCCCCGGACTAGCGGGAGTGGCAGATACGCAGTATTTT. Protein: CATSRSPGLAGVADTQYF.

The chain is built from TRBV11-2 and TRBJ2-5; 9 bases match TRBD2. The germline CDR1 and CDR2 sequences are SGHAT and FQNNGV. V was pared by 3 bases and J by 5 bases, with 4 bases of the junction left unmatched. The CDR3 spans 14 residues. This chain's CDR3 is CASSFTSGLETQYF. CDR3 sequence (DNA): TGTGCCAGCAGCTTTACTAGCGGGTTGGAGACCCAGTACTTC.

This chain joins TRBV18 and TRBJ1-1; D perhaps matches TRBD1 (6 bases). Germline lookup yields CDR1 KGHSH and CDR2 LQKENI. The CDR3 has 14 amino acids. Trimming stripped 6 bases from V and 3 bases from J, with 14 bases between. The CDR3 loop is CASSLNRDDTEAFF. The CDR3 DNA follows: TGTGCCAGCTCGCTTAACAGGGACGACACTGAAGCTTTCTTT.

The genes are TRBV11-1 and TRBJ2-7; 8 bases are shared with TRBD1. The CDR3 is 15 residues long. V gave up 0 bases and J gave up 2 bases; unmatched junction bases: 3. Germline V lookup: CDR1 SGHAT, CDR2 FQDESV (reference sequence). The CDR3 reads CASSLAVDRAYEQYF. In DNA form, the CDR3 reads TGTGCCAGCAGCTTAGCGGTGGACAGGGCCTACGAGCAGTACTTC.

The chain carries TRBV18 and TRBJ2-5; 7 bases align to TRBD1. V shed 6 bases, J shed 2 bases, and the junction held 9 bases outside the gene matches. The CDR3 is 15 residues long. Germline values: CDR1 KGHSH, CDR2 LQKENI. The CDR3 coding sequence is TGTGCCAGCTCGCCAGGGGACAGTTCTCAAGAGACCCAGTACTTC. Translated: CASSPGDSSQETQYF.

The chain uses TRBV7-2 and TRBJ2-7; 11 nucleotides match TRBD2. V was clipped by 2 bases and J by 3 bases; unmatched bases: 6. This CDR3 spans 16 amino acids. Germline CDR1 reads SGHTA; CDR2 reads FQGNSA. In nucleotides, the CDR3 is TGTGCCAGCAGCTTATTGGGTCTAGCGGGAGGCTACGAGCAGTACTTC. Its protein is CASSLLGLAGGYEQYF.

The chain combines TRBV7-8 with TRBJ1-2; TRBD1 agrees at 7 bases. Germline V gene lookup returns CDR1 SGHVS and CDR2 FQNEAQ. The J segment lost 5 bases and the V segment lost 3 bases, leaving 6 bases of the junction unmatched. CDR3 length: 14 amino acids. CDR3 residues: CASSLAQGGYGYTF. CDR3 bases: TGTGCCAGCAGCTTGGCGCAGGGGGGTTATGGCTACACCTTC.

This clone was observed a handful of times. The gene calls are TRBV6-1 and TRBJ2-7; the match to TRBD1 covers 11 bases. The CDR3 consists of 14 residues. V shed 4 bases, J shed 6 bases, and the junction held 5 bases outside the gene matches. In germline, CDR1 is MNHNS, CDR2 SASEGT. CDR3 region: CASSVRTGGPEQYF. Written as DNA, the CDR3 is TGTGCCAGCAGTGTCCGGACAGGGGGCCCCGAGCAGTACTTC.

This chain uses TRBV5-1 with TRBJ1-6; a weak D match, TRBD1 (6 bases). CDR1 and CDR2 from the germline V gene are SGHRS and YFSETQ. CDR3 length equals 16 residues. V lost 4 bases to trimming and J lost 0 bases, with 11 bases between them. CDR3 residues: CASSPGTSSYNSPLHF. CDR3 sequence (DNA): TGCGCCAGCAGCCCCGGGACAAGCTCCTATAATTCACCCCTCCACTTT.

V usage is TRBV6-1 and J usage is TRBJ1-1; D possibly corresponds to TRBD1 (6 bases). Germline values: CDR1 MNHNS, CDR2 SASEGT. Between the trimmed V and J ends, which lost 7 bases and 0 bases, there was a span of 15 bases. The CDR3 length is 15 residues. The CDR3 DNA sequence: TGTGCCAGCACCCGAGGGGGGGGGCTGAACACTGAAGCTTTCTTT. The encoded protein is CASTRGGGLNTEAFF.

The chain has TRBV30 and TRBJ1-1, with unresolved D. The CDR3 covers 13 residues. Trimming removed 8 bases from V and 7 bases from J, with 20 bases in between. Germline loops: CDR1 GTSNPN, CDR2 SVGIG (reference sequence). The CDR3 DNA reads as TGTGCCCAGTTTCCCCCCGAAGCAGGTGAAGCTTTCTTT. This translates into CAQFPPEAGEAFF.

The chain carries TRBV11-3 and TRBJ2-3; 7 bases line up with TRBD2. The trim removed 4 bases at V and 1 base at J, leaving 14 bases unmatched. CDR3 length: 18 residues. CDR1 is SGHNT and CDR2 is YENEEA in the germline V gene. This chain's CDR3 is CASSSVGPGRYGTDTQYF. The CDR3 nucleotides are TGTGCCAGCAGCTCGGTCGGGCCCGGGAGGTACGGCACAGATACGCAGTATTTT. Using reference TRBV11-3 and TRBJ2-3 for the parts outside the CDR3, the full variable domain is EAGVVQSPRYKIIEKKQPVAFWCNPISGHNTLYWYLQNLGQGPELLIRYENEEAVDDSQLPKDRFSAERLKGVDSTLKIQPAELGDSAVYLCASSSVGPGRYGTDTQYFGPGTRLTVL.